The clone carrying this T cell receptor beta chain was counted ten times or more. What it recognizes is unknown. These data originate in a study of T cells in Graves' hyperthyroidism and ophthalmopathy. Study-level results: Progression to ophthalmopathy was predicted a median of approximately seven months early.

The study excluded patients with uncontrolled infection, other autoimmune disease, pregnancy or lactation. The PBMCs were taken from around 10 ml of fresh peripheral blood. Amplified TCR beta CDR3 regions came from RNA transcripts. An initial round of RT-PCR targeting the TCR CDR3 relied on the HTBI primer set. MiXCR, applied by TCRdb to the multiplex PCR reads, yields one record per CDR3 protein. Among about 400,000 distinct CDR3 sequences listed, approximately 15% were seen once. Source material: blood. This receptor was taken from a woman aged 25 to 39 with Graves' hyperthyroidism.

This chain's CDR3 is CASSLSVRASGEQFF. The CDR3 DNA reads as TGTGCCAGCAGCTTATCGGTGAGGGCCTCCGGTGAGCAGTTCTTC. The genes are TRBV11-2 and TRBJ2-1; tentatively, D is TRBD2 (5 bases). The germline gives CDR1 SGHAT, CDR2 FQNNGV. The CDR3 is 15 amino acids. Trimming cost V 2 bases and J 9 bases, with 17 bases left between them. The whole variable domain, remainder taken from reference TRBV11-2 and TRBJ2-1, is EAGVAQSPRYKIIEKRQSVAFWCNPISGHATLYWYQQILGQGPKLLIQFQNNGVVDDSQLPKDRFSAERLKGVDSTLKIQPAKLEDSAVYLCASSLSVRASGEQFFGPGTRLTVL.